The 21 T cell receptor beta chains presented below share a single source sample, sequenced in a study of blood T cell repertoires in COVID-19. Generated by immunoSEQ multiplex PCR, the TCRdb table keeps only in-frame clones and is missing some. In the table there are about 120,000 clones, 82% of which are singletons. Sequenced input: peripheral blood. All receptors come from a human donor in a cohort sampled during active COVID-19.

V is TRBV6-5 and J is TRBJ1-5; possible D gene TRBD1, 5 bases. The CDR3 consists of 12 residues. Trimming removed 8 bases from V and 8 bases from J, with 13 bases in between. Germline-derived CDR1 and CDR2 are MNHEY and SVGAGI. The CDR3 reads CASGRGGEPQHF. CDR3 DNA: TGTGCCAGCGGCCGGGGCGGGGAGCCCCAGCATTTT.

The chain carries TRBV7-9 and TRBJ1-4; D perhaps matches TRBD1 (5 bases). The V gene's germline CDR1 is SEHNR and CDR2 FQNEAQ (reference sequence). The V end lost 5 bases, the J end lost 6 bases, and 16 bases lay between the germline ends. CDR3 size: 15 residues. In DNA form, the CDR3 reads TGTGCCAGCAGCCCCGGGGGGGTATTTGATGAAAAACTGTTTTTT. Translation: CASSPGGVFDEKLFF.

J is TRBJ1-3 and V is TRBV28, with D possibly being TRBD1 (5 bases). The V end lost 8 bases, the J end lost 0 bases, and 8 bases lay between the germline ends. CDR3 length equals 13 residues. The V gene's germline CDR1 is MDHEN and CDR2 SYDVKM. The CDR3 here is CASVDSSGNTIYF. In nucleotides, the CDR3 is TGTGCCAGCGTCGACAGCTCTGGAAACACCATATATTTT.

The gene calls are TRBV24-1 and TRBJ1-2, with no clear D. This CDR3 comprises 11 residues. Trimming pared 4 bases from V and 8 bases from J, leaving 7 bases between. Germline-derived CDR1 and CDR2 are KGHDR and SFDVKD. The CDR3 DNA reads TGTGCCACCAGTGACTCTTTGGGCTACACCTTC. Amino acid sequence: CATSDSLGYTF.

The genes are TRBV3-1 (or the pseudogene TRBV3-2) and TRBJ2-5; 8 bases align to TRBD2. Germline V lookup: CDR1 LGHDT, CDR2 YNNKEL (reference sequence). This CDR3 is built from 15 residues. The trim removed 4 bases at V and 5 bases at J, leaving 9 bases unmatched. DNA for the CDR3: TGTGCCAGCAGCCGCCTGCGGGGGGTCCGGGAGACCCAGTACTTC. Protein: CASSRLRGVRETQYF.

In this sample, this clone turned up once. The rearrangement uses TRBV4-2 and TRBJ2-7, with 8 bases aligning to TRBD2. Trimming cost V 0 bases and J 3 bases; bases outside gene matches: 7. The germline gives CDR1 LGHNA, CDR2 YNFKEQ. The CDR3 contains 16 residues. CDR3 amino acids: CASSQELRGARYEQYF. CDR3 nucleotide sequence: TGTGCCAGCAGCCAAGAGCTGCGGGGGGCGCGCTACGAGCAGTACTTC.

The rearrangement links TRBV11-2 to TRBJ1-1; D unresolved. The germline V gene has CDR1 SGHAT and CDR2 FQNNGV. The CDR3 totals 14 residues. Trimming cost V 1 base and J 0 bases, with 6 bases left between them. The DNA for the CDR3 is TGTGCCAGCAGCTTAGCGAACTTGAACACTGAAGCTTTCTTT. Protein sequence: CASSLANLNTEAFF.

The chain links TRBV3-1 (or the pseudogene TRBV3-2) to TRBJ1-6; 7 bases agree with TRBD1. The CDR3 loop spans 15 amino acids. CDR1 is LGHDT and CDR2 is YNNKEL in the germline V gene (reference sequence). With 4 bases clipped from V and 4 bases from J, the junction kept 4 bases outside the gene matches. CDR3 sequence (DNA): TGTGCCAGCAGCCGCGGGACAGTTTATAATTCACCCCTCCACTTT. The encoded protein is CASSRGTVYNSPLHF.

This chain uses TRBV14 with TRBJ1-2, with 8 positions matching TRBD1. The germline gives CDR1 SGHDN, CDR2 FVKESK. The ends lost 1 base at V and 6 bases at J; junction bases unmatched: 4. The CDR3 extends over 14 amino acids. CDR3 amino acids: CASSQVGQGDGYTF. CDR3 in DNA: TGTGCCAGCAGCCAAGTTGGACAGGGAGATGGCTACACCTTC.

This rearrangement joins TRBV3-1 (or the pseudogene TRBV3-2) to TRBJ1-4; tentative D call: TRBD1 (6 bases). In germline, CDR1 is LGHDT, CDR2 YNNKEL (reference sequence). Trimming cost V 5 bases and J 4 bases, with 11 bases left between them. The length of the CDR3 is 14 residues. In DNA form, the CDR3 reads TGTGCCAGCAGCGGGGGCAGTCTTAATGAAAAACTGTTTTTT. Translation gives CASSGGSLNEKLFF.

The rearrangement joins TRBV15 to TRBJ2-2; 9 bases align to TRBD1. Germline values: CDR1 LNHNV, CDR2 YYDKDF (reference sequence). The CDR3 has 17 amino acids. J gave up 7 bases and V 1 base, and 10 bases lay outside the gene matches. CDR3 in DNA: TGTGCCACCAGCAGAGGACCGGGACAGGGTGTGGTCGGGGAGCTGTTTTTT. Encoded protein: CATSRGPGQGVVGELFF.

This clone has only one observation. The chain combines TRBV29-1 with TRBJ2-2; 13 positions match TRBD2. The ends lost 7 bases at V and 5 bases at J; junction bases unmatched: 7. The CDR3 loop spans 15 amino acids. Germline-derived CDR1 and CDR2 are SQVTM and ANQGSEA. The CDR3 sequence: CSAVGLAGDTGELFF. CDR3 DNA sequence: TGCAGCGCCGTAGGACTAGCGGGGGATACCGGGGAGCTGTTTTTT.

This CDR3 reads CATSDLGRPNEQYF. The DNA for the CDR3 is TGTGCCACCAGTGATTTGGGCCGTCCCAACGAGCAGTACTTC. The chain recombines TRBV24-1 with TRBJ2-7; D not resolved. This CDR3 has 14 residues. V lost 0 bases and J lost 5, with 10 bases in between. Germline V gives CDR1 KGHDR, CDR2 SFDVKD.

CDR3 protein: CASSLGQGYEKLFF. The CDR3 bases are TGTGCCAGCAGTTTGGGACAGGGGTATGAAAAACTGTTTTTT. The V gene is TRBV6-6, the J gene TRBJ1-4, with TRBD1 matching 10 bases. Germline trimming cut 4 bases from V and 6 bases from J; bases unmatched to any gene: 2. This CDR3 region has 14 residues. Germline-derived CDR1 and CDR2 are MNHNY and SVGAGI (reference sequence).

This clone appeared a few times. This chain uses TRBV7-6 with TRBJ2-7; D call uncertain. V lost 5 bases and J 1 base, leaving 15 bases between the germline ends. Germline CDR1 and CDR2: SGHVS and FNYEAQ. The CDR3 contains 15 residues. The CDR3 region is CASSPGIQESYEQYF. CDR3 nucleotides: TGTGCCAGCAGCCCAGGAATCCAGGAATCCTACGAGCAGTACTTC.

This clone was observed once. The chain is built from TRBV6-6 and TRBJ2-7; TRBD1 is a possible D gene (6 bases). CDR3 length: 15 residues. Between the trimmed V and J ends, which lost 6 bases and 0 bases, there was a span of 15 bases. Per germline, CDR1 MNHNY and CDR2 SVGAGI (reference sequence). CDR3: CASSGQSTSSYEQYF. The CDR3 DNA reads TGTGCCAGCAGCGGACAGAGCACTAGCTCCTACGAGCAGTACTTC.

The chain is built from TRBV5-1 and TRBJ2-3, with D unresolved. This CDR3 spans 13 amino acids. The V gene's germline CDR1 is SGHRS and CDR2 YFSETQ. The V and J ends lost 4 bases and 6 bases respectively, with 12 bases between them. The CDR3 sequence is CASSATLRDTQYF. Written as DNA, the CDR3 is TGCGCCAGCAGCGCAACCCTGCGGGATACGCAGTATTTT.

The chain links TRBV4-3 to TRBJ2-7; D possibly corresponds to TRBD1 (7 bases). V was cut by 3 bases and J by 3 bases, with 9 bases left in between. The CDR3 extends over 13 amino acids. Germline values: CDR1 LGHNA, CDR2 YSLEER. The CDR3 nucleotides read TGCGCCAGCAGCCAGCGGGACAGCTACGAGCAGTACTTC. Its translation: CASSQRDSYEQYF.

The chain links TRBV2 to TRBJ2-5, with 14 positions matching TRBD2. CDR1 and CDR2 (germline): SNHLY, FYNNEI. This CDR3 spans 16 amino acids. After removal of 6 bases from V and 2 bases from J, the junction contained 5 bases not matched to a gene. This CDR3 reads CASRGLAGGPQETQYF. CDR3 bases: TGTGCCAGCAGAGGACTAGCGGGGGGCCCTCAAGAGACCCAGTACTTC.

The chain joins TRBV9 to TRBJ1-4; 7 nucleotides line up with TRBD1. Per the germline V gene, CDR1 is SGDLS and CDR2 is YYNGEE. V shed 0 bases and J 2 bases; nucleotides not matched to a gene: 10. The CDR3 loop spans 18 amino acids. CDR3: CASSVGRDSLGTNEKLFF. In nucleotides, the CDR3 is TGTGCCAGCAGCGTAGGAAGGGACAGCCTTGGGACTAATGAAAAACTGTTTTTT. Drawing the rest from reference TRBV9 and TRBJ1-4, the complete variable domain is DSGVTQTPKHLITATGQRVTLRCSPRSGDLSVYWYQQSLDQGLQFLIQYYNGEERAKGNILERFSAQQFPDLHSELNLSSLELGDSALYFCASSVGRDSLGTNEKLFFGSGTQLSVL.

The chain employs TRBV28 and TRBJ2-3, with 12 positions matching TRBD2. The CDR3 loop spans 16 amino acids. Germline V gene data show CDR1 as MDHEN and CDR2 as SYDVKM. V shed 6 bases and J 5 bases; nucleotides not matched to a gene: 9. CDR3 bases: TGTGCCAGCAGCTCTTCGGCTAGCGGGGGGGGAGATACGCAGTATTTT. Protein sequence: CASSSSASGGGDTQYF.